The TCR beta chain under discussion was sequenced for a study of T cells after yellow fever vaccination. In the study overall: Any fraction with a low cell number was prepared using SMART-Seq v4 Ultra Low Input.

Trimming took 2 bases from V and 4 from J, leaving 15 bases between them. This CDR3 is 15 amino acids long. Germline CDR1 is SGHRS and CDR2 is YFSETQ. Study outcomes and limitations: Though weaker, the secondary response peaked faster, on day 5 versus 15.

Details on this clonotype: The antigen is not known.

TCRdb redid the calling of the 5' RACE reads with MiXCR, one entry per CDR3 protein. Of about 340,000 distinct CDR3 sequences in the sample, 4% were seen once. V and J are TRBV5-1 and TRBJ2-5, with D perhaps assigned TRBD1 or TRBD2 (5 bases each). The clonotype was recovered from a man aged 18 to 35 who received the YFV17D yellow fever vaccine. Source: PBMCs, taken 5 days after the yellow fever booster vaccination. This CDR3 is CASSFDARDVETQYF. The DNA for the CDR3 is TGCGCCAGCAGCTTCGATGCCAGGGACGTAGAGACCCAGTACTTC.